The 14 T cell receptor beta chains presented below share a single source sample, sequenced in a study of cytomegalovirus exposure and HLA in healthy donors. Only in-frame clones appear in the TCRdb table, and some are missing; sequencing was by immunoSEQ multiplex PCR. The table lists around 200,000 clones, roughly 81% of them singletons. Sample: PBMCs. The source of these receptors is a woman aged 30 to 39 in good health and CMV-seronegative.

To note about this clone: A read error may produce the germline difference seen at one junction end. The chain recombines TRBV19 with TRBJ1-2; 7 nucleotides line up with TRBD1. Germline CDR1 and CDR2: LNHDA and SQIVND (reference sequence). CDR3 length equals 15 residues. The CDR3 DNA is TGTGCCAGTAGGATAGACAGGGCGGTGGACTATGGCTACACCTTC. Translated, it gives CASRIDRAVDYGYTF.

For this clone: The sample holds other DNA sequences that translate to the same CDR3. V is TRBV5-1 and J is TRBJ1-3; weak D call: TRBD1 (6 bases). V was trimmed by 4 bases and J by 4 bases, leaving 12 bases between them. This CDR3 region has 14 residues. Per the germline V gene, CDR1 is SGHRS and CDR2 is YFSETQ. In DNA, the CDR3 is TGCGCCAGCAGCCCACAGGGCAGCGGAAACACCATATATTTT. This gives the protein CASSPQGSGNTIYF. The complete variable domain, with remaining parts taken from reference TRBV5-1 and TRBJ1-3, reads KAGVTQTPRYLIKTRGQQVTLSCSPISGHRSVSWYQQTPGQGLQFLFEYFSETQRNKGNFPGRFSGRQFSNSRSEMNVSTLELGDSALYLCASSPQGSGNTIYFGEGSWLTVV.

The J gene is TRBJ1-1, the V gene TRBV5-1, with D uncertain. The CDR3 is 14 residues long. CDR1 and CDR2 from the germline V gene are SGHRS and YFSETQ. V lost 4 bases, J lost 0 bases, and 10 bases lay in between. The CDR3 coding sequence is TGCGCCAGCAGCCATGGTGGAGTGAACACTGAAGCTTTCTTT. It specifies CASSHGGVNTEAFF.

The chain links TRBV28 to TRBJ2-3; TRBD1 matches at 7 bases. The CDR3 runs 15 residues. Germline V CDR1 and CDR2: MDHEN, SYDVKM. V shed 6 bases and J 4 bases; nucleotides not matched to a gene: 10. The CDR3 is CASSRGQENSDTQYF. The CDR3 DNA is TGTGCCAGCAGCCGAGGACAGGAAAACTCAGATACGCAGTATTTT.

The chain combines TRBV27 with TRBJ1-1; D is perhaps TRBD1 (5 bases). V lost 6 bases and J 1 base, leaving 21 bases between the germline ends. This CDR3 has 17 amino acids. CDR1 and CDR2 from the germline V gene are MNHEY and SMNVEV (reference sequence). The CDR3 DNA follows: TGTGCCAGCAGCCTAGGGTTCCCCAGGGTCCGGAACACTGAAGCTTTCTTT. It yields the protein CASSLGFPRVRNTEAFF.

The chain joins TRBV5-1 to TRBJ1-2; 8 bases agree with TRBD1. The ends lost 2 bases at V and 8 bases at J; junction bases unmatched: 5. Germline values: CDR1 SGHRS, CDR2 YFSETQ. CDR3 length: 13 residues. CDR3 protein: CASSFGQGGGYTF. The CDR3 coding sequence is TGCGCCAGCAGCTTTGGACAGGGAGGAGGCTACACCTTC.

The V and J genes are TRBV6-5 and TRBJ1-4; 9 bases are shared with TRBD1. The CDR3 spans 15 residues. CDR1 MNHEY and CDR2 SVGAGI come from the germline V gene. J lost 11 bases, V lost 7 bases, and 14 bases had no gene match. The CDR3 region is CASTRSGTGKEKLFF. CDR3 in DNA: TGTGCCAGCACCAGATCCGGGACAGGGAAGGAGAAACTGTTTTTT.

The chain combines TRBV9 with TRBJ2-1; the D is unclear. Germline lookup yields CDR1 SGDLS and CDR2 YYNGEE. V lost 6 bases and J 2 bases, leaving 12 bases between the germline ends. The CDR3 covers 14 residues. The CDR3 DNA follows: TGTGCCAGCACACAGAATTTTGCCTACAATGAGCAGTTCTTC. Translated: CASTQNFAYNEQFF. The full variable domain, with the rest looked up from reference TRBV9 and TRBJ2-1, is DSGVTQTPKHLITATGQRVTLRCSPRSGDLSVYWYQQSLDQGLQFLIQYYNGEERAKGNILERFSAQQFPDLHSELNLSSLELGDSALYFCASTQNFAYNEQFFGPGTRLTVL.

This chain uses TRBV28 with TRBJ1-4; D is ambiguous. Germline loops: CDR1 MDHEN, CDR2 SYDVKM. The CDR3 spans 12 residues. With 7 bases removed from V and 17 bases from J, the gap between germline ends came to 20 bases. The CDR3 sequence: CASMGGAGANFF. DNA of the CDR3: TGTGCCAGCATGGGTGGAGCGGGTGCCAACTTTTTT.

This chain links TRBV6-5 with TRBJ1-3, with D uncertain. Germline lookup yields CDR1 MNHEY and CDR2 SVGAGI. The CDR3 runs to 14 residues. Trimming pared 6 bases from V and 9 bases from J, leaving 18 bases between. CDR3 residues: CASSRHDEAGTIYF. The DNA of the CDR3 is TGTGCCAGCAGCCGACACGACGAAGCGGGCACCATATATTTT.

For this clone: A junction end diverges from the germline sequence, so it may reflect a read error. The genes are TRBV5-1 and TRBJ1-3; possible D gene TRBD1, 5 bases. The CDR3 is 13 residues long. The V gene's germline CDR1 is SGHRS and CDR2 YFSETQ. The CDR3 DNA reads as TGTGCCAGCAGCCGGGGGACTGGAAACACCATATATTTT. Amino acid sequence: CASSRGTGNTIYF. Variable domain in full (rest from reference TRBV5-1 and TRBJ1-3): KAGVTQTPRYLIKTRGQQVTLSCSPISGHRSVSWYQQTPGQGLQFLFEYFSETQRNKGNFPGRFSGRQFSNSRSEMNVSTLELGDSALYLCASSRGTGNTIYFGEGSWLTVV.

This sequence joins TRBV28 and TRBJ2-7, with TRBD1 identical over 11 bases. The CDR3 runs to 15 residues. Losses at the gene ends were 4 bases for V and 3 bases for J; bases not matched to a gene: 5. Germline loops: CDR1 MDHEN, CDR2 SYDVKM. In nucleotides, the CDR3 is TGTGCCAGCAGTTCCTCCGGGACAGGGGGCTACGAGCAGTACTTC. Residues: CASSSSGTGGYEQYF.

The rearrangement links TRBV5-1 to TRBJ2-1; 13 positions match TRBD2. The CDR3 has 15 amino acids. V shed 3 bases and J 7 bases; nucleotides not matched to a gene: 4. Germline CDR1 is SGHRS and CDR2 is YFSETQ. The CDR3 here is CASSWTSGSLNEQFF. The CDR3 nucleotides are TGCGCCAGCAGCTGGACTAGCGGGAGTTTGAATGAGCAGTTCTTC.

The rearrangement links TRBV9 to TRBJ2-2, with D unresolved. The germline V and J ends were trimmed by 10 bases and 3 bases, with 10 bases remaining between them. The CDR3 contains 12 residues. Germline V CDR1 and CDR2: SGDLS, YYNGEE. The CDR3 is CAAPVDTGELFF. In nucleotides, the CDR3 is TGTGCCGCACCGGTAGACACCGGGGAGCTGTTTTTT.